A selection of T cell receptor beta chains follows, all from one sample in a study of beta chain features in type 1 diabetes. Produced via immunoSEQ multiplex PCR; TCRdb's table is partial and in-frame only. Of 120,000 to 150,000 clones in the sample, roughly an eighth are singletons; the top ten hold around 1.2%. Sequencing input: central memory CD4+ T cells from blood. Receptors were obtained from a man between 18 and 29 years old with type 1 diabetes. Each CDR3 is given with its conserved first and last residue.

j_call v_call cdr3_aa
TRBJ2-7 TRBV11-1 CASSLEWGADEQYF
TRBJ1-1 TRBV14 CASSRTVEAFF
TRBJ2-7 TRBV7-7 CASSSSGGQGEQYF
TRBJ1-6 TRBV4-1 CASSPGGAVGSPLHF
TRBJ1-1 TRBV6-6 CAYGAIQNAEAFF
TRBJ2-7 TRBV30 CAWSLTGVREQYF
TRBJ1-4 TRBV7-2 CASRLPSRAEKLFF
TRBJ2-5 TRBV6-6 CASLGLTSGGETQYF
TRBJ2-2 TRBV7-2 CASRRGASNTGELFF
TRBJ1-1 TRBV14 CASSHTGVNTEAFF
TRBJ2-6 TRBV7-9 CASSRGQGISGANVLTF
TRBJ2-1 TRBV6-5 CASGKSGAYNEQFF
TRBJ1-1 TRBV2 CASSAPGHSLNTEAFF
TRBJ1-5 TRBV30 CAWSVGAPDQPQHF
TRBJ1-6 TRBV4-1 CASSQEVQSSYNSPLHF
TRBJ2-7 TRBV30 CAWRVGGISSYEQYF
TRBJ1-1 TRBV19 CASSIGQGVAFF
TRBJ1-2 TRBV14 CASSQGLGRGYGYTF
TRBJ1-4 TRBV30 CACGQGNEKLFF
TRBJ2-1 TRBV2 CASRLAGPYNEQFF
TRBJ2-7 TRBV27 CASSLAVGSYEQYF
TRBJ2-5 TRBV5-4 CASSLPSGGDLQETQYF
TRBJ1-2 TRBV2 CASSPRGPGDGYTF
TRBJ1-1 TRBV7-2 CASSLPDRVVNTEAFF
TRBJ2-3 TRBV29-1 CSVRTGYYEDTQYF
TRBJ2-3 TRBV9 CASSLETGVTDTQYF
TRBJ2-5 TRBV27 CATLGGKQETQYF
TRBJ2-3 TRBV19 CASSIERGTDTQYF
TRBJ2-3 TRBV28 CASSVGVTQYF